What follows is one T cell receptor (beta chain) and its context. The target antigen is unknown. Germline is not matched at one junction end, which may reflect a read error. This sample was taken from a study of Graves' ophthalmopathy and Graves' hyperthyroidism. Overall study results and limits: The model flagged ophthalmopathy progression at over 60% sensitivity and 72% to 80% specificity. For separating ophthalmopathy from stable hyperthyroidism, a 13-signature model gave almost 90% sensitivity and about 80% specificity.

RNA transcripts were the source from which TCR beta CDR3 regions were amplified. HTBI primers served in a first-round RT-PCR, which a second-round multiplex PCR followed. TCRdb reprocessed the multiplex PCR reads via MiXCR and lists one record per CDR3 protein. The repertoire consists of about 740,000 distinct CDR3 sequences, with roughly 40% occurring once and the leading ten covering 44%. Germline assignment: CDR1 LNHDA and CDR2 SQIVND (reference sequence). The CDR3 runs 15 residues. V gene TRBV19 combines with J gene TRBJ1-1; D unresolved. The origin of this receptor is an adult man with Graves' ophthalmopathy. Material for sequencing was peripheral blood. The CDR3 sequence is CASSIFGGTNTEALF. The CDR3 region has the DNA TGTGCCAGTAGTATATTCGGCGGAACAAACACTGAAGCTTTGTTT.